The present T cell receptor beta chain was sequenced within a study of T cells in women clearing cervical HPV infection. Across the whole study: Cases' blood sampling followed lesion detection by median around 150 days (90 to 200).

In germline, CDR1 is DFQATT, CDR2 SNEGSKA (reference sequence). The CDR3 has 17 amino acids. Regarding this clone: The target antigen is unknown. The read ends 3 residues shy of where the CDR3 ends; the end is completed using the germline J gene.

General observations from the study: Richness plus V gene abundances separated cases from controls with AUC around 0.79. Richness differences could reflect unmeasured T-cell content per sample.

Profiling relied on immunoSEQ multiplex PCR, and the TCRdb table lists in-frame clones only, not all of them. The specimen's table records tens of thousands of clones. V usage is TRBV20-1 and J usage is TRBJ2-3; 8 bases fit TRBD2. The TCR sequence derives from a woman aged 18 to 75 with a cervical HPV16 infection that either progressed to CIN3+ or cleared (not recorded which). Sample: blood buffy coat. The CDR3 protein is CSADPHISGDYQETQYF. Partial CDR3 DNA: TGCAGTGCTGATCCCCATATTAGCGGGGATTACCAAGAGACG.